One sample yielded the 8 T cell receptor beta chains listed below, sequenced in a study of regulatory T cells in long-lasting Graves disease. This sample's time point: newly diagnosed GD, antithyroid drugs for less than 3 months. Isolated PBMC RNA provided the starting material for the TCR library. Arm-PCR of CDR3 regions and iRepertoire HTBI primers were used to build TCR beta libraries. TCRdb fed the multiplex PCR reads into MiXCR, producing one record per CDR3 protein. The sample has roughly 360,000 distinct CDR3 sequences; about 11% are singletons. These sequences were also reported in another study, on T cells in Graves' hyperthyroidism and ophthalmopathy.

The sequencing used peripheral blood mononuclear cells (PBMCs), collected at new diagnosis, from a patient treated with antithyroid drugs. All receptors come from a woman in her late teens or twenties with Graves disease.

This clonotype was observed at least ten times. In nucleotides, the CDR3 is TGTGCCAGCAGTATCACCTCTTCCGGGGGGAACACTGAAGCTTTCTTT. This codes for CASSITSSGGNTEAFF. This sequence joins TRBV6-1 and TRBJ1-1, with a tentative D call TRBD1 (5 bases). From germline, CDR1 is MNHNS and CDR2 SASEGT. Trimming cost V 5 bases and J 1 base, with 17 bases left between them. The CDR3 contains 16 residues.

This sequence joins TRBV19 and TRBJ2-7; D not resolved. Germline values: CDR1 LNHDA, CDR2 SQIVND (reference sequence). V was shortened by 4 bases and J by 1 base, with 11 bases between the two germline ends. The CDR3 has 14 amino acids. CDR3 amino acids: CASSNSAGSYEQYF. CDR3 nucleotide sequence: TGTGCCAGTAGTAACTCGGCTGGGTCCTACGAGCAGTACTTC. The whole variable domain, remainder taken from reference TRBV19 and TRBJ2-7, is DGGITQSPKYLFRKEGQNVTLSCEQNLNHDAMYWYRQDPGQGLRLIYYSQIVNDFQKGDIAEGYSVSREKKESFPLTVTSAQKNPTAFYLCASSNSAGSYEQYFGPGTRLTVT.

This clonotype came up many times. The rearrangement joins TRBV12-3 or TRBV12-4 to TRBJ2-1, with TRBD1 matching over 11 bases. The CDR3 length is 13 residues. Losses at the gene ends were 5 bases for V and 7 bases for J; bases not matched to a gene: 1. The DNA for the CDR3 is TGTGCCAGCAGTAGGGACAGGGGGAATGAGCAGTTCTTC. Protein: CASSRDRGNEQFF.

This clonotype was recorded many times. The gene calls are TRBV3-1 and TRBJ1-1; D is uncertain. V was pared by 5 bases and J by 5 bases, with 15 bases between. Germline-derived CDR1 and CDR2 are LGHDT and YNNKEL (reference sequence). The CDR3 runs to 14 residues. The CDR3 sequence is CASSDLEGRTEAFF. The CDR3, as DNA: TGTGCCAGCAGCGACTTGGAGGGTAGGACTGAAGCTTTCTTT.

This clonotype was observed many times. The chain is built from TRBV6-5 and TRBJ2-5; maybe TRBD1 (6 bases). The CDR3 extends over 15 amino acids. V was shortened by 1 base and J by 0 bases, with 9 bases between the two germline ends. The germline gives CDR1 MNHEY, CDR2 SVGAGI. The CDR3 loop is CASSYFRTDQETQYF. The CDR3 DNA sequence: TGTGCCAGCAGTTACTTCAGGACAGACCAAGAGACCCAGTACTTC.

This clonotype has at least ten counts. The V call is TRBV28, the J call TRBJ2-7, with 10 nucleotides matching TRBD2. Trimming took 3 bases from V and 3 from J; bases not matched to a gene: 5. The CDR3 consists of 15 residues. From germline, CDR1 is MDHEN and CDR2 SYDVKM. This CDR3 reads CASSFVTSGFYEQYF. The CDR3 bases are TGTGCCAGCAGTTTTGTGACTAGCGGGTTCTACGAGCAGTACTTC.

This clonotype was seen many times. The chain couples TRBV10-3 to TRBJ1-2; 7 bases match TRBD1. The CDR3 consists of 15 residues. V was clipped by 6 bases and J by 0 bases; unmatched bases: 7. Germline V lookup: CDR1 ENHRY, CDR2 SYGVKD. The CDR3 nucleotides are TGTGCCATCAGCTCCACGGACAGGACTAACTATGGCTACACCTTC. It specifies CAISSTDRTNYGYTF.

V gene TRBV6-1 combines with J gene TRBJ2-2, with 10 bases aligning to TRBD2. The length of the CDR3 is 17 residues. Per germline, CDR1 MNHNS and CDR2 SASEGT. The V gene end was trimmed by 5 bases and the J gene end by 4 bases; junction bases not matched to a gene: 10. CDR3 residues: CASSNWWLAGVTGELFF. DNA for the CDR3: TGTGCCAGCAGTAATTGGTGGCTAGCGGGGGTCACCGGGGAGCTGTTTTTT.